The clone carrying this T cell receptor (beta chain) has at least ten counts. What it binds is not known. These data belong to a study of neurological immune-mediated disorders. Study-level information: There were about 35 multiple sclerosis patients; around 31 were relapsing-remitting and 3 were secondary progressive.

The V end lost 1 base, the J end lost 6 bases, and 6 bases lay between the germline ends. The CDR3 is 12 residues long. Germline V lookup: CDR1 SGHRS, CDR2 YFSETQ. Study-wide results and caveats: The level of TCR clonal expansion was highest in patients with HTLV-1-associated myelopathy and lowest in multiple sclerosis, where it fell below the level seen in healthy controls. Among 34 multiple sclerosis patients, phylogenetic grouping put the repertoires of 18 into a single related-CDR3 cluster, a possible signature. Across subjects, no CDR3 amino acid sequence appeared in expanded clones of more than one subject, a finding that suggested private repertoires in all groups.

Via MiXCR, TCRdb re-called the 5' RACE reads, giving one row per CDR3 protein. The sample has over 60,000 distinct CDR3 sequences; under 5.5% are singletons. The chain links TRBV5-1 to TRBJ2-3, with D hard to call. The origin of this receptor is a woman aged 50 to 60 with multiple sclerosis. The sample was PBMCs. Here the CDR3 DNA reads TGCGCCAGCAGCTTGTCGTCGGATACGCAGTATTTT. Its translation: CASSLSSDTQYF.